Here is one TCR beta chain with its context. Its antigen remains unidentified. The germline gene is not matched at one end of the junction; a read error may be the cause. This sample is drawn from a study of post-analysis software for immune sequencing data. On the study more broadly: Some patients lacked subtype; others had relapsing-remitting, secondary progressive or progressive-relapsing disease.

CDR3 length: 16 residues. Germline V gives CDR1 ENHRY, CDR2 SYGVKD. Unique molecular identifiers were present in the TCR beta cDNA libraries. Some 500,000 cDNA molecules were obtained per 1 to 10 million input T cells. TCRdb fed the PCR reads into MiXCR, producing one record per CDR3 protein. The data hold around 180,000 distinct CDR3 sequences, with approximately 30% observed a single time. Study-level points and caveats: Batch-mates among the samples co-clustered strongly by F measure. Controls had significantly higher normalized Chao1 diversity than multiple sclerosis patients. Controls had lower frequencies than patients of four or five TRBV segments, which included TRBV5-6, TRBV5-1 and TRBV20-1.

The rearrangement uses TRBV10-3 and TRBJ2-3; 10 nucleotides line up with TRBD2. The sequenced sample consisted of blood. The source is a girl aged 5 to 17 with multiple sclerosis. The CDR3 spells CAVSPGTSGRGDTQYF. The CDR3 nucleotides read TGTGCCGTCAGTCCCGGGACGAGCGGGAGGGGGGATACGCAGTATTTT.